The rows below give T cell receptor beta chains drawn from one sample of a study of regulatory T cells in long-lasting Graves disease. TCRdb reprocessed the multiplex PCR reads via MiXCR and lists one record per CDR3 protein. Of roughly 500,000 distinct CDR3 sequences in the sample, roughly 13% were seen once. The sample also formed part of further work on T cells in Graves' hyperthyroidism and ophthalmopathy.

The specimen was peripheral blood mononuclear cells (PBMCs), collected at new diagnosis, from a patient treated with antithyroid drugs. Receptors were obtained from a man aged 25 to 40 with Graves disease. CDR3s include the opening cysteine and the closing phenylalanine or tryptophan. Each record gives: D gene, V gene, CDR3 protein. D genes are given only for firm matches.

d_call: -
v_call: TRBV28
cdr3_aa: CASSLRRLAEAFF

d_call: -
v_call: TRBV24-1
cdr3_aa: CATSPPVGTHYNEQFF

d_call: TRBD2
v_call: TRBV6-2/TRBV6-3
cdr3_aa: CASSYGRAYEQYF

d_call: -
v_call: TRBV7-8
cdr3_aa: CASSENRGYEQFF

d_call: -
v_call: TRBV12-3/TRBV12-4
cdr3_aa: CASSFSGPLDSPLHF

d_call: -
v_call: TRBV7-9
cdr3_aa: CASSFKTHPGAGNTEAFF

d_call: -
v_call: TRBV3-1
cdr3_aa: CASSQEVRGEEMNTEAFF

d_call: TRBD2
v_call: TRBV10-1
cdr3_aa: CASSDVLAGPTDTQYF

d_call: -
v_call: TRBV29-1
cdr3_aa: CRVRIYEQYF

d_call: -
v_call: TRBV19
cdr3_aa: CASQLRGGGANVLTF

d_call: -
v_call: TRBV28
cdr3_aa: CASSELSPRAGANVLTF

d_call: TRBD2
v_call: TRBV3-1
cdr3_aa: CASSQMTSGRYEQYF

d_call: TRBD2
v_call: TRBV4-1
cdr3_aa: CASSQAGTSGSNEQFF

d_call: TRBD2
v_call: TRBV20-1
cdr3_aa: CSARVSGSYYNEQFF